This TCR beta chain came from a study of T-cell memory formation after mild COVID-19. Trimming shortened V by 3 bases and J by 5 bases, and 6 bases separated the two germline ends. The germline V gene encodes CDR1 MNHEY and CDR2 SMNVEV (reference sequence). This CDR3 has 12 residues. With respect to this clonotype: What it recognizes is unknown.

Study-wide points: Contracting CD4+ clones lay largely in CM and EM, with CD8+ ones residing in EMRA. CD4+ bias marked clones expanding day 15 to 37, unlike balanced contracting clones. Some clones that responded were present in memory (sampled pre-infection), which suggests cross-reactive memory joined.

5'RACE, which relied on constant-segment primers, yielded TCR alpha and TCR beta cDNA libraries carrying sample barcodes and UMIs. TCRdb called the 5' RACE reads again in MiXCR, with one record for every CDR3 protein. The sample consists of about 150,000 distinct CDR3 sequences, 13% to 15% of them appearing once. Sequencing input: PBMCs or a T cell subset sorted from them (not recorded which). The chain employs TRBV27 and TRBJ2-3; D not resolved. The receptor was isolated from an adult woman who had mild COVID-19 (a few samples of this study predate the infection). Cell type and time point are not known. DNA for the CDR3: TGTGCCAGCAGTTTCAATTTAGATACGCAGTATTTT. As protein: CASSFNLDTQYF.